What follows is one TCR beta chain and its context. The data belong to a study of blood T cell repertoires in COVID-19. Across the whole study: Two negative PCRs, clearance, or symptom resolution characterized the recovered Cohort 3 donors.

Assay used: immunoSEQ multiplex PCR; TCRdb lists only in-frame clones, some missing. Counted here are roughly 150,000 clones, 70% to 85% occurring once; the ten biggest clones make up 15% to 20%. The J segment lost 7 bases and the V segment lost 9 bases, leaving 8 bases of the junction unmatched. Germline assignment: CDR1 MNHNS and CDR2 SASEGT. The length of the CDR3 is 13 residues. Enrolled through a virtual design, the participants were between roughly 18 and 90 years of age and came from 24 US areas. Allocation to cohorts depended on clinical history reported by the participants. Input material: PBMCs or T cells enriched from blood (not recorded which). This clonotype was obtained from a woman aged 70-85 years in a cohort exposed to, infected with or recovered from COVID-19 (not recorded which). This chain connects TRBV6-1 to TRBJ2-2; 7 bases are shared with TRBD1. The CDR3 nucleotides are TGTGCCAGTCGAACAGGGGCGAACGGGGAGCTGTTTTTT. Protein: CASRTGANGELFF.